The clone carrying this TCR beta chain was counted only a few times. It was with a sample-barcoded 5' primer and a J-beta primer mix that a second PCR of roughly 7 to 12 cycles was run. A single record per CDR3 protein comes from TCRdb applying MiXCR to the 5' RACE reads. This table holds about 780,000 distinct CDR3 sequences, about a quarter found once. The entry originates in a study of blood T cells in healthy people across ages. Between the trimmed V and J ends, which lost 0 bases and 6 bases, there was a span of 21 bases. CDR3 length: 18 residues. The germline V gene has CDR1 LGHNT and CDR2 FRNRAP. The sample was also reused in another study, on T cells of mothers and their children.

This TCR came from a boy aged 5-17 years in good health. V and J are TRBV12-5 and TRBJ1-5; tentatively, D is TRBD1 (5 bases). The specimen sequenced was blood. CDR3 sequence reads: CASGLVRGADFNPQPQHF. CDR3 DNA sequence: TGTGCTAGTGGTTTGGTACGAGGGGCAGACTTTAACCCTCAGCCCCAGCATTTT. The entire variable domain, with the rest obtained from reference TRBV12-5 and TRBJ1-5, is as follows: DARVTQTPRHKVTEMGQEVTMRCQPILGHNTVFWYRQTMMQGLELLAYFRNRAPLDDSGMPKDRFSAEMPDATLATLKIQPSEPRDSAVYFCASGLVRGADFNPQPQHFGDGTRLSIL.